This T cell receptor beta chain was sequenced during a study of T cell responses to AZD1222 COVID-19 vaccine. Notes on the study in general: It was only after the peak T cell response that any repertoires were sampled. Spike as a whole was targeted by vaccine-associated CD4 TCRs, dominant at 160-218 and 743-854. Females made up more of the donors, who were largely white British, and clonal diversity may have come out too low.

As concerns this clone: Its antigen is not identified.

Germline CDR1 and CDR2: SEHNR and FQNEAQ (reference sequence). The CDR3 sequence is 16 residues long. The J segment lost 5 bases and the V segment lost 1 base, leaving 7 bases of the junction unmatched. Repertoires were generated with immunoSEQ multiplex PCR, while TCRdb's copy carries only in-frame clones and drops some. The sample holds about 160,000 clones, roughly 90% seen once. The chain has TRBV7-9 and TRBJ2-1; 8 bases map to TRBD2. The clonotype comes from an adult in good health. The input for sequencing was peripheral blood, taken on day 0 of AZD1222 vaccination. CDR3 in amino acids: CASSLGLAQFDNEQFF. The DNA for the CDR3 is TGTGCCAGCAGCTTAGGACTAGCGCAATTTGACAATGAGCAGTTCTTC.